The present entry profiles one TCR beta chain with its context. This sample is part of a study of blood T cells in healthy people across ages. Sample-barcoded 5' priming and a J-beta primer mix drove a second PCR of roughly 7 to 11 cycles. Each CDR3 protein gets one entry after TCRdb re-called the 5' RACE reads with MiXCR. The data show almost 550,000 distinct CDR3 sequences, under 30% seen once. This CDR3 is 15 amino acids long. CDR1 is SGHTA and CDR2 is FQGNSA in the germline V gene. The V end lost 5 bases, the J end lost 0 bases, and 11 bases lay between the germline ends. The same specimen was also included in a second study, on T cells of mothers and their children. That work adds: RNA that had been extracted went wholly into cDNA synthesis, at roughly 1.5 ug per 15 ul.

Sequencing was done on a sample of blood. V usage is TRBV7-2 and J usage is TRBJ2-1; D ambiguous. This sequence was found in a boy between 10 and 17 years old in good health. The CDR3 reads CASSRHWSSYNEQFF. CDR3 DNA sequence: TGTGCCAGCAGCAGACACTGGAGCTCCTACAATGAGCAGTTCTTC.